The present T cell receptor (beta chain) was sequenced within a study of blood T cell repertoires in COVID-19. V gave up 4 bases and J gave up 10 bases; unmatched junction bases: 5. Germline assignment: CDR1 MDHEN and CDR2 SYDVKM. CDR3 length equals 14 residues. TCRdb's copy holds only in-frame clones and misses some; the assay was immunoSEQ multiplex PCR. The sample contains approximately 190,000 clones, about 88% of which appear only once. The sequenced sample was peripheral blood. This receptor was identified in a woman aged 40 to 50 who had recovered from COVID-19. The chain carries TRBV28 and TRBJ1-6, with 9 positions matching TRBD1. CDR3 nucleotide sequence: TGTGCCAGCAGTTCGACAGGGGGTTTATCACCCCTCCACTTT. It encodes CASSSTGGLSPLHF.